The 28 T cell receptor beta chains below all came from one sample that was sequenced in a study of blood T cell repertoires in COVID-19 (dated by TCRdb to about 2020). Receptor amplification or capture employed the immunoSEQ multiplex PCR assay. TCRdb holds this immuneACCESS table with in-frame rearrangements only. Some clones are missing; in checked studies, unresolved V genes explain under half, and the rest has no known cause. The sample has fewer than 400,000 clones on record, about 90% of them singletons. The ten largest account for 1.7% of the sample. Material for sequencing was PBMCs or T cells enriched from blood (not recorded which). These receptors were collected from a woman under 40 who had recovered from COVID-19.

The chain recombines TRBV27 with TRBJ1-2; 7 bases agree with TRBD1. The ends lost 2 bases at V and 4 bases at J; junction bases unmatched: 4. Germline V CDR1 and CDR2: MNHEY, SMNVEV (reference sequence). CDR3 length: 14 amino acids. CDR3 residues: CASSLQGVGYGYTF. The CDR3 bases are TGTGCCAGCAGTTTACAGGGGGTAGGCTATGGCTACACCTTC.

This clone was seen more than once but under ten times. The chain is built from TRBV7-9 and TRBJ1-1; 10 bases line up with TRBD1. Trimming at V came to 3 bases and at J to 4 bases, leaving 2 bases not matched to a gene. Per the germline V gene, CDR1 is SEHNR and CDR2 is FQNEAQ (reference sequence). There are 14 residues in the CDR3. In DNA form, the CDR3 reads TGTGCCAGCAGCTTGGACAGGGGGGGCACTGAAGCTTTCTTT. This codes for CASSLDRGGTEAFF.

This chain joins TRBV14 and TRBJ1-2, with 8 bases fitting TRBD1. V trimming: 1 base; J trimming: 5 bases; junction bases outside the gene matches: 9. The CDR3 consists of 16 residues. Germline V gene sequence: CDR1 SGHDN, CDR2 FVKESK. The CDR3 loop reads CASSQGADRDLYGYTF. CDR3 bases: TGTGCCAGCAGCCAAGGAGCGGACAGGGATTTATATGGCTACACCTTC.

The chain recombines TRBV5-6 with TRBJ2-2; 7 nucleotides line up with TRBD1. Germline assignment: CDR1 SGHDT and CDR2 YYEEEE. The J segment lost 3 bases and the V segment lost 3 bases, leaving 8 bases of the junction unmatched. CDR3 size: 16 residues. Written as DNA, the CDR3 is TGTGCCAGCAGCTCTCCAGCACAGGGGTACACCGGGGAGCTGTTTTTT. Translation: CASSSPAQGYTGELFF.

About this clone: Its ends do not fully match the called genes, so a read error is possible. The V call is TRBV27, the J call TRBJ1-5, with D possibly TRBD1 on 5 matching bases. The CDR3 is made up of 13 amino acids. Germline V gene lookup returns CDR1 MNHEY and CDR2 SMNVEV (reference sequence). The CDR3 reads CATSLGASRPQHF. The CDR3 coding sequence is TGTGCCACCAGTCTAGGGGCCTCACGGCCCCAGCATTTT.

This chain connects TRBV6-1 to TRBJ1-2, with D perhaps TRBD1 (5 bases). Trimming cost V 0 bases and J 4 bases, with 9 bases left between them. The CDR3 extends over 14 amino acids. The germline V gene encodes CDR1 MNHNS and CDR2 SASEGT. This CDR3 reads CASSEARTRYGYTF. CDR3 DNA: TGTGCCAGCAGTGAAGCGAGGACACGCTATGGCTACACCTTC.

The genes are TRBV7-2 and TRBJ2-1; D is perhaps TRBD2 (6 bases). The CDR3 is 15 amino acids. CDR1 is SGHTA and CDR2 is FQGNSA in the germline V gene. The ends were cut back, 2 bases at V and 10 bases at J, with 18 bases in the middle. The CDR3 spells CASSLTGAGPGEQFF. The CDR3 DNA reads as TGTGCCAGCAGCTTAACGGGAGCCGGCCCAGGCGAGCAGTTCTTC. Using reference TRBV7-2 and TRBJ2-1 for the parts outside the CDR3, the full variable domain is GAGVSQSPSNKVTEKGKDVELRCDPISGHTALYWYRQSLGQGLEFLIYFQGNSAPDKSGLPSDRFSAERTGGSVSTLTIQRTQQEDSAVYLCASSLTGAGPGEQFFGPGTRLTVL.

The chain employs TRBV5-4 and TRBJ1-2; 7 nucleotides agree with TRBD1. Germline V gives CDR1 SGHNT, CDR2 YYREEE (reference sequence). V lost 4 bases, J lost 5 bases, and 8 bases stayed unmatched. The CDR3 is made up of 14 amino acids. The CDR3 DNA follows: TGTGCCAGCAGCCCGACAGGGAGTGGGTATGGCTACACCTTC. This codes for CASSPTGSGYGYTF.

A word on this clone: Germline and junction disagree at one end, which may indicate a read error. The CDR3 DNA reads TGTGCTAGCAGCGAGGGGGCCGGGGAGCTGTTTTTT. Amino acids: CASSEGAGELFF. V and J are TRBV7-7 and TRBJ2-2; the D gene is possibly TRBD1 (6 bases). The CDR3 sequence is 12 residues long. The germline gives CDR1 SSHAT, CDR2 FNYEAQ (reference sequence). The full variable domain, rest sourced from reference TRBV7-7 and TRBJ2-2, is GAGVSQSPRYKVTKRGQDVTLRCDPISSHATLYWYQQALGQGPEFLTYFNYEAQPDKSGLPSDRFSAERPEGSISTLTIQRTEQRDSAMYRCASSEGAGELFFGEGSRLTVL.

V and J are TRBV7-8 and TRBJ1-1; maybe TRBD1 (6 bases). Germline V gene sequence: CDR1 SGHVS, CDR2 FQNEAQ. The CDR3 runs 13 residues. Trimming took 6 bases from V and 4 from J, leaving 12 bases between them. The DNA of the CDR3 is TGTGCCAGCAGTAATGACAGGACCACTGAAGCTTTCTTT. It is translated as CASSNDRTTEAFF.

V usage is TRBV3-1 (or the pseudogene TRBV3-2) and J usage is TRBJ2-7; 7 positions match TRBD2. With 2 bases clipped from V and 2 bases from J, the junction kept 6 bases outside the gene matches. Germline V gene data show CDR1 as LGHDT and CDR2 as YNNKEL (reference sequence). This CDR3 is 15 amino acids long. The chain's CDR3 is CASSQRGGPTYEQYF. CDR3 DNA: TGTGCCAGCAGCCAACGCGGGGGTCCTACCTACGAGCAGTACTTC.

This sequence joins TRBV11-1 and TRBJ2-7, with 11 positions matching TRBD1. Germline V lookup: CDR1 SGHAT, CDR2 FQDESV (reference sequence). The CDR3 has 12 residues. V lost 8 bases to trimming and J lost 3 bases; unmatched junction nucleotides: 0. CDR3 sequence reads: CASGTGGYEQYF. Here the CDR3 DNA reads TGTGCCAGCGGGACAGGGGGCTACGAGCAGTACTTC. The full variable domain, with the rest looked up from reference TRBV11-1 and TRBJ2-7, is EAEVAQSPRYKITEKSQAVAFWCDPISGHATLYWYRQILGQGPELLVQFQDESVVDDSQLPKDRFSAERLKGVDSTLKIQPAELGDSAMYLCASGTGGYEQYFGPGTRLTVT.

The chain carries TRBV30 and TRBJ1-2; D remains unclear. CDR1 and CDR2 from the germline V gene are GTSNPN and SVGIG (reference sequence). CDR3 length: 11 amino acids. Trimming removed 2 bases at V and 8 bases at J, with 9 bases between. The CDR3 sequence: CAWSTRQGYTF. CDR3 bases: TGTGCCTGGAGTACCAGGCAAGGCTACACCTTC.

The V call is TRBV19, the J call TRBJ1-2, with 7 nucleotides matching TRBD1. The CDR3 spans 14 residues. The V and J ends lost 6 bases and 8 bases, in that order; junction bases with no gene match: 12. Germline CDR1 LNHDA, CDR2 SQIVND (reference sequence). The CDR3 nucleotides are TGTGCCAGTAGGTTCCGGACAGGAGTTTGGGGCTACACCTTC. It yields the protein CASRFRTGVWGYTF.

The rearrangement uses TRBV5-1 and TRBJ1-1; D is undetermined. The germline V gene has CDR1 SGHRS and CDR2 YFSETQ. The CDR3 loop spans 12 amino acids. The V end was cut by 4 bases, the J end by 7 bases, with 11 bases between. The CDR3 loop is CASSGSRGEAFF. The CDR3 DNA sequence: TGCGCCAGCAGCGGCTCACGGGGTGAAGCTTTCTTT.

The V gene is TRBV27, the J gene TRBJ2-5, with D possibly TRBD2 on 5 matching bases. CDR1 and CDR2 (germline): MNHEY, SMNVEV (reference sequence). Trimming took 4 bases from V and 2 from J, leaving 11 bases between them. This CDR3 has 14 residues. The CDR3 protein is CASSYSRTQETQYF. DNA for the CDR3: TGTGCCAGCAGTTACTCGCGGACTCAAGAGACCCAGTACTTC.

The genes are TRBV27 and TRBJ2-5; 10 positions match TRBD2. The CDR3 length is 19 residues. The germline V gene encodes CDR1 MNHEY and CDR2 SMNVEV (reference sequence). V trimming: 2 bases; J trimming: 5 bases; junction bases outside the gene matches: 17. In DNA, the CDR3 is TGTGCCAGCAGTTTAATCCCCCCCAGACTAGCGGGCGGCAGGGAGACCCAGTACTTC. Residues: CASSLIPPRLAGGRETQYF.

J is TRBJ2-7 and V is TRBV27; TRBD1 is a possible D gene (5 bases). CDR3 size: 14 residues. The germline CDR1 and CDR2 sequences are MNHEY and SMNVEV (reference sequence). V lost 6 bases and J 2 bases, leaving 14 bases between the germline ends. The CDR3, as DNA: TGTGCCAGCAGCCTACGACAGATGACCTACGAGCAGTACTTC. Protein sequence: CASSLRQMTYEQYF.

V and J are TRBV12-3 or TRBV12-4 and TRBJ2-5; no clear D. V was cut by 6 bases and J by 5 bases, with 7 bases left in between. CDR3 length: 11 amino acids. The CDR3 DNA sequence: TGTGCCAGCAGAAAGGAGGAGACCCAGTACTTC. It codes for CASRKEETQYF.

The CDR3 sequence is CASRTGTGYQPQHF. In DNA form, the CDR3 reads TGTGCCAGCCGAACCGGGACAGGGTATCAGCCCCAGCATTTT. The chain uses TRBV6-5 and TRBJ1-5, with 9 positions matching TRBD1. CDR1 is MNHEY and CDR2 is SVGAGI in the germline V gene. This CDR3 has 14 amino acids. Trimming removed 8 bases from V and 5 bases from J; junction bases left unmatched: 7.

This chain links TRBV9 with TRBJ2-5; D is unresolved. The germline V and J ends were trimmed by 0 bases and 5 bases, with 5 bases remaining between them. Germline-derived CDR1 and CDR2 are SGDLS and YYNGEE. The CDR3 is made up of 12 amino acids. In DNA form, the CDR3 reads TGTGCCAGCAGCGTAGAATCGGAGACCCAGTACTTC. This sequence encodes CASSVESETQYF.

The rearrangement links TRBV13 to TRBJ2-4; 7 bases match TRBD1. Unmatched junction bases numbered 3, after V lost 3 bases and J lost 4 bases. Germline lookup yields CDR1 PRHDT and CDR2 FYEKMQ (reference sequence). This CDR3 region has 14 residues. Here the CDR3 reads CASSFGTVKNIQYF. The CDR3 DNA reads TGTGCCAGCAGCTTTGGGACAGTAAAAAACATTCAGTACTTC.

The chain employs TRBV4-3 and TRBJ1-1; D is undetermined. The length of the CDR3 is 18 residues. Germline CDR1 is LGHNA and CDR2 is YSLEER. V lost 0 bases to trimming and J lost 0 bases, with 17 bases between them. In DNA form, the CDR3 reads TGCGCCAGCAGCCAAGAGGAGGTGGCAGCCCTAATGAACACTGAAGCTTTCTTT. It encodes CASSQEEVAALMNTEAFF.

This chain links TRBV5-1 with TRBJ1-5; 10 nucleotides line up with TRBD1. The length of the CDR3 is 19 residues. The trim removed 1 base at V and 1 base at J, leaving 11 bases unmatched. Germline CDR1 reads SGHRS; CDR2 reads YFSETQ. As DNA, the CDR3 is TGCGCCAGCAGCTTGACCCCAAAGGGACAGGGGAAGAGCAATCAGCCCCAGCATTTT. Translating it yields CASSLTPKGQGKSNQPQHF.

The chain is built from TRBV27 and TRBJ2-7; TRBD1 aligns across 7 bases. V lost 1 base and J lost 2; bases outside the gene matches: 5. Germline lookup yields CDR1 MNHEY and CDR2 SMNVEV (reference sequence). CDR3 length: 15 amino acids. CDR3 in amino acids: CASSLFLGQPYEQYF. CDR3 coding DNA: TGTGCCAGCAGTTTATTCCTGGGACAGCCCTACGAGCAGTACTTC.

The chain uses TRBV28 and TRBJ1-2; D remains unclear. Germline lookup yields CDR1 MDHEN and CDR2 SYDVKM. The V end lost 7 bases, the J end lost 0 bases, and 6 bases lay between the germline ends. CDR3 length: 12 residues. CDR3 amino acids: CASTRANYGYTF. CDR3 in DNA: TGTGCCAGCACTAGAGCTAACTATGGCTACACCTTC.

The CDR3 protein is CASSFGGGGQETQYF. CDR3 nucleotides: TGTGCCAGCAGCTTCGGCGGGGGGGGCCAAGAGACCCAGTACTTC. V and J are TRBV5-8 and TRBJ2-5, with TRBD2 identical over 9 bases. The trim removed 2 bases at V and 1 base at J, leaving 3 bases unmatched. The germline gives CDR1 SGHTS, CDR2 YDEGEE. This CDR3 contains 15 residues.

The rearrangement uses TRBV7-9 and TRBJ1-1, with D possibly TRBD1 on 5 matching bases. V shed 5 bases and J shed 1 base, with 11 bases lying between them. This CDR3 region has 14 residues. From germline, CDR1 is SEHNR and CDR2 FQNEAQ (reference sequence). CDR3: CASSAGFTNTEAFF. CDR3 nucleotides: TGTGCCAGCAGCGCAGGGTTTACGAACACTGAAGCTTTCTTT.